This TCR beta chain was obtained from a study of blood T cell repertoires in COVID-19. Overall study: Samples representing acute and convalescent COVID-19 were sourced from the United States, Italy and Spain. PBMCs, B-cell-depleted T cells, or T cells were the source of the cDNA or gDNA that made up the material.

Germline trimming cut 7 bases from V and 1 base from J; bases unmatched to any gene: 9. This CDR3 has 14 residues. Per germline, CDR1 SQVTM and CDR2 ANQGSEA. Per the authors' pipeline: Reference gene primer amplification in the assay estimated nucleated cell counts. Profiled with immunoSEQ multiplex PCR; TCRdb holds only in-frame clones, not every one. That table supplies the V and J calls and clone size; D and trimming were determined from the DNA. The data contain around 84,000 clones, 80% of them singletons. The TCR was taken from a woman in her 40s with active or convalescent COVID-19. Sequencing was done on a sample of peripheral blood. The chain uses TRBV29-1 and TRBJ1-1, with 7 bases identical to TRBD1. The CDR3 DNA reads TGCAGCGGGGCAAGGGACAGTCAGAACACTGAAGCTTTCTTT. Translating gives CSGARDSQNTEAFF. Variable domain in full (rest from reference TRBV29-1 and TRBJ1-1): SAVISQKPSRDICQRGTSLTIQCQVDSQVTMMFWYRQQPGQSLTLIATANQGSEATYESGFVIDKFPISRPNLTFSTLTVSNMSPEDSSIYLCSGARDSQNTEAFFGQGTRLTVV.